A single sample is the source of the 22 T cell receptor beta chains below, sequenced in a study of blood T cell repertoires in COVID-19. Profiling relied on immunoSEQ multiplex PCR, and the TCRdb table lists in-frame clones only, not all of them. The table shows under 250,000 clones, with around 88% occurring only once. What was sequenced was peripheral blood. Receptors originate from a woman aged 30 to 39 with COVID-19, enrolled during active disease.

This chain joins TRBV5-1 and TRBJ2-5, with D perhaps TRBD1 (6 bases). The CDR3 has 17 amino acids. Trimming shortened V by 3 bases and J by 5 bases, and 23 bases separated the two germline ends. The germline V gene has CDR1 SGHRS and CDR2 YFSETQ. The CDR3 here is CASSSARGGQRGETQYF. The CDR3 nucleotides read TGCGCCAGCAGCTCGGCTCGGGGCGGACAGCGAGGGGAGACCCAGTACTTC. The complete variable domain, with remaining parts taken from reference TRBV5-1 and TRBJ2-5, reads KAGVTQTPRYLIKTRGQQVTLSCSPISGHRSVSWYQQTPGQGLQFLFEYFSETQRNKGNFPGRFSGRQFSNSRSEMNVSTLELGDSALYLCASSSARGGQRGETQYFGPGTRLLVL.

As regards this clone: A read error may account for a junction end that differs from germline. The CDR3 DNA reads TGTGCTAGCAGCCCCAACTCTGGGGGGATCGGGGAGCTGTTTTTT. Amino acids: CASSPNSGGIGELFF. V and J are TRBV7-7 and TRBJ2-2, with D maybe TRBD2 (6 bases). CDR1 SSHAT and CDR2 FNYEAQ come from the germline V gene (reference sequence). The CDR3 loop spans 15 amino acids.

J is TRBJ2-1 and V is TRBV7-9; D not certain. Germline CDR1 SEHNR, CDR2 FQNEAQ (reference sequence). Trimming took 1 base from V and 8 from J, leaving 15 bases between them. There are 15 residues in the CDR3. The CDR3 loop reads CASSLVVSSLDEQFF. Written as DNA, the CDR3 is TGTGCCAGCAGCTTAGTAGTATCGTCCCTCGATGAGCAGTTCTTC. Using reference TRBV7-9 and TRBJ2-1 for the parts outside the CDR3, the full variable domain is DTGVSQNPRHKITKRGQNVTFRCDPISEHNRLYWYRQTLGQGPEFLTYFQNEAQLEKSRLLSDRFSAERPKGSFSTLEIQRTEQGDSAMYLCASSLVVSSLDEQFFGPGTRLTVL.

The chain links TRBV10-3 to TRBJ2-3; D gene unclear. Trimming took 5 bases from V and 3 from J, leaving 12 bases between them. The CDR3 loop spans 14 amino acids. Germline V gives CDR1 ENHRY, CDR2 SYGVKD. The CDR3 nucleotides are TGTGCCATCAGTTATATGGCGGCTACAGATACGCAGTATTTT. This sequence encodes CAISYMAATDTQYF.

CDR3 coding DNA: TGTGCCAGCAGCACCGGACAGTATGGCTACACCTTC. Residues: CASSTGQYGYTF. This rearrangement joins TRBV9 to TRBJ1-2; D possibly corresponds to TRBD1 (6 bases). The CDR3 spans 12 residues. V was cut by 4 bases and J by 5 bases, with 9 bases left in between. Germline V gene sequence: CDR1 SGDLS, CDR2 YYNGEE.

The V and J genes are TRBV5-1 and TRBJ2-1, with TRBD1 as a possible D gene (6 bases). The V and J ends lost 3 bases and 0 bases respectively, with 13 bases between them. CDR1 and CDR2 (germline): SGHRS, YFSETQ. CDR3 length: 16 residues. The CDR3: CASSYTGFSSYNEQFF. Here the CDR3 DNA reads TGCGCCAGCAGCTATACAGGGTTCAGCTCCTACAATGAGCAGTTCTTC. Together with reference TRBV5-1 and TRBJ2-1, the CDR3 gives the full variable domain: KAGVTQTPRYLIKTRGQQVTLSCSPISGHRSVSWYQQTPGQGLQFLFEYFSETQRNKGNFPGRFSGRQFSNSRSEMNVSTLELGDSALYLCASSYTGFSSYNEQFFGPGTRLTVL.

This chain connects TRBV6-5 to TRBJ2-6, with D possibly being TRBD1 (6 bases). The CDR3 has 15 residues. Trimming left V 6 bases short and J 0 bases short, with 9 bases between. Germline V lookup: CDR1 MNHEY, CDR2 SVGAGI. The CDR3 DNA sequence: TGTGCCAGCAGGGACAGTCCCTCTGGGGCCAACGTCCTGACTTTC. Protein sequence: CASRDSPSGANVLTF.

This CDR3 reads CASSRRQQFSRGNTIYF. In DNA form, the CDR3 reads TGCGCCAGCAGCCGAAGACAGCAATTCTCCCGTGGAAACACCATATATTTT. The chain links TRBV4-3 to TRBJ1-3, with D possibly being TRBD1 (5 bases). V lost 4 bases, J lost 3 bases, and 19 bases lay in between. The CDR3 consists of 17 residues. The V gene's germline CDR1 is LGHNA and CDR2 YSLEER.

This chain joins TRBV11-3 and TRBJ2-1; 15 bases line up with TRBD2. This CDR3 contains 18 residues. Germline CDR1 SGHNT, CDR2 YENEEA. The V gene end was trimmed by 4 bases and the J gene end by 0 bases; junction bases not matched to a gene: 4. The CDR3: CASSSGTSGGSSYNEQFF. The CDR3, as DNA: TGTGCCAGCAGCTCTGGGACTAGCGGGGGGAGCTCCTACAATGAGCAGTTCTTC.

The chain combines TRBV6-5 with TRBJ2-5; 7 bases match TRBD1. The trim removed 6 bases at V and 3 bases at J, leaving 7 bases unmatched. This CDR3 region has 14 residues. Germline V lookup: CDR1 MNHEY, CDR2 SVGAGI. The CDR3 region is CASRTGTAEETQYF. The CDR3 bases are TGTGCCAGCAGAACAGGGACAGCCGAAGAGACCCAGTACTTC.

This clone was detected once. V is TRBV6-2 or TRBV6-3 and J is TRBJ1-1; 8 nucleotides match TRBD1. The CDR3 contains 17 residues. The germline V gene has CDR1 MNHEY and CDR2 SVGEGT. V shed 6 bases, J shed 0 bases, and the junction held 12 bases outside the gene matches. CDR3 DNA: TGTGCCAGCAGCAAGGACAGGGCCTCCGCCTTGAACACTGAAGCTTTCTTT. Its protein product is CASSKDRASALNTEAFF.

The rearrangement joins TRBV7-2 to TRBJ2-5; 7 bases are shared with TRBD2. Trimming removed 2 bases from V and 0 bases from J; junction bases left unmatched: 9. The CDR3 length is 17 residues. Germline values: CDR1 SGHTA, CDR2 FQGNSA. CDR3 DNA: TGTGCCAGCAGCTTATTCTTGGGAGGGAGCCACCAAGAGACCCAGTACTTC. The encoded protein is CASSLFLGGSHQETQYF.

The chain employs TRBV4-3 and TRBJ2-6; TRBD1 matches 10 bases. The germline CDR1 and CDR2 sequences are LGHNA and YSLEER. V lost 0 bases to trimming and J lost 2 bases; unmatched junction nucleotides: 7. The length of the CDR3 is 19 residues. CDR3 sequence: CASSQDTGQGFAGANVLTF. DNA for the CDR3: TGCGCCAGCAGCCAAGACACGGGACAGGGGTTCGCTGGGGCCAACGTCCTGACTTTC.

The chain recombines TRBV2 with TRBJ1-5; D is uncertain. With 3 bases removed from V and 7 bases from J, the gap between germline ends came to 13 bases. The germline V gene encodes CDR1 SNHLY and CDR2 FYNNEI. The CDR3 runs 14 residues. The CDR3: CASSDSPPGQPQHF. The CDR3 DNA reads as TGTGCCAGCAGTGACTCTCCCCCGGGGCAGCCCCAGCATTTT.

This clone has only a few counts. This chain uses TRBV1 with TRBJ2-7; the table calls TRBD2, which could not be checked here. TRBV1 represents a pseudogene. The CDR3 loop spans 13 amino acids. CDR3 sequence: CTSRWEGSYEQYV. The CDR3 nucleotides are TGCACCAGCAGGTGGGAGGGCTCGTACGAGCAGTACGTC.

The V and J genes are TRBV2 and TRBJ1-1; perhaps TRBD1 as D (6 bases). This CDR3 spans 13 amino acids. CDR1 is SNHLY, CDR2 FYNNEI, per germline. V was clipped by 7 bases and J by 0 bases, with 9 bases between them. As DNA, the CDR3 is TGTGCCAGCAATGACAGGTTGAACACTGAAGCTTTCTTT. Its protein product is CASNDRLNTEAFF.

This clone has only one observation. The rearrangement uses TRBV7-9 and TRBJ2-1; 9 bases match TRBD1. The CDR3 is made up of 14 amino acids. The trim removed 5 bases at V and 8 bases at J, leaving 7 bases unmatched. CDR1 is SEHNR and CDR2 is FQNEAQ in the germline V gene (reference sequence). The CDR3 here is CASSPEDRGYEQFF. The CDR3 nucleotides are TGTGCCAGCAGCCCGGAGGACAGGGGATATGAGCAGTTCTTC.

V usage is TRBV3-1 (or the pseudogene TRBV3-2) and J usage is TRBJ2-7; 9 bases align to TRBD2. Per germline, CDR1 LGHDT and CDR2 YNNKEL (reference sequence). V dropped 4 bases and J dropped 11; count of bases not matched to a gene: 9. The CDR3 is made up of 13 amino acids. DNA for the CDR3: TGTGCCAGCAGCCTATTAGCGGGGGCTCCGGAGTACTTC. Its translation is CASSLLAGAPEYF.

The rearrangement joins TRBV24-1 to TRBJ1-5; TRBD1 agrees at 9 bases. The V gene's germline CDR1 is KGHDR and CDR2 SFDVKD. V lost 1 base and J lost 7; bases outside the gene matches: 10. The CDR3 covers 17 residues. CDR3 sequence reads: CATSDFGRTGDRQPQHF. In DNA form, the CDR3 reads TGTGCCACCAGTGATTTCGGCAGGACAGGGGATCGGCAGCCCCAGCATTTT.

V usage is TRBV7-2 and J usage is TRBJ2-2; a possible D gene is TRBD1 (6 bases). The CDR3 has 15 residues. The ends were cut back, 6 bases at V and 0 bases at J, with 11 bases in the middle. The germline V gene has CDR1 SGHTA and CDR2 FQGNSA. The CDR3 DNA reads as TGTGCCAGCAGTGCGGACAGAGCGAACACCGGGGAGCTGTTTTTT. Translation gives CASSADRANTGELFF.

This clone was found once. This sequence joins TRBV2 and TRBJ2-3; no definite D call. The CDR3 spans 15 residues. V lost 8 bases and J lost 2, with 17 bases in between. Per germline, CDR1 SNHLY and CDR2 FYNNEI. The CDR3 reads CASRVDLTLTDTQYF. The CDR3 DNA reads TGTGCCAGCCGGGTAGACCTGACTCTCACAGATACGCAGTATTTT.

The CDR3 protein is CASSLVADYEQYF. The CDR3 nucleotides are TGCGCCAGCAGCTTGGTGGCAGACTACGAGCAGTACTTC. The rearrangement joins TRBV5-1 to TRBJ2-7; D remains unclear. This CDR3 contains 13 residues. V gave up 0 bases and J gave up 3 bases, with 7 bases separating them. Germline V gene sequence: CDR1 SGHRS, CDR2 YFSETQ.